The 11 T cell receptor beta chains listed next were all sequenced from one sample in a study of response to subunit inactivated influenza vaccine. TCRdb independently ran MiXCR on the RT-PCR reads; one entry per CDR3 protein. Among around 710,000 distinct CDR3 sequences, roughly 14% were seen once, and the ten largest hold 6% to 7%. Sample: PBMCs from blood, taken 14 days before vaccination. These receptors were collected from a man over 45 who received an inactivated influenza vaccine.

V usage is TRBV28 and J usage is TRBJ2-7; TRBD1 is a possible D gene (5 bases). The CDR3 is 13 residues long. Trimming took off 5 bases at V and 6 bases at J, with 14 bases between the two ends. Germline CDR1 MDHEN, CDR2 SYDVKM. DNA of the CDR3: TGTGCCAGCAGTAGCAGGGTATTGAGCGAGCAGTACTTC. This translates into CASSSRVLSEQYF.

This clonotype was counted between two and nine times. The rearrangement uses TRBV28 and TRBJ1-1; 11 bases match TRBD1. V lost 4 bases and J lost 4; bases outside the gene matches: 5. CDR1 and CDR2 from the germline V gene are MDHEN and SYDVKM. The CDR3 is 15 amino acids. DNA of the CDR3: TGTGCCAGCAGTTCATTGGGACAGGGGGTCACTGAAGCTTTCTTT. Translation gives CASSSLGQGVTEAFF.

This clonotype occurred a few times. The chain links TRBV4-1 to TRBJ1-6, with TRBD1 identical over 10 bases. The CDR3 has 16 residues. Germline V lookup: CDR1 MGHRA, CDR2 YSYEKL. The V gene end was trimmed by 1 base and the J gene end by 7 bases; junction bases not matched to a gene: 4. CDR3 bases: TGCGCCAGCAGCCAAGCTGGGACAGGGGAAAATTCACCCCTCCACTTT. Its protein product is CASSQAGTGENSPLHF.

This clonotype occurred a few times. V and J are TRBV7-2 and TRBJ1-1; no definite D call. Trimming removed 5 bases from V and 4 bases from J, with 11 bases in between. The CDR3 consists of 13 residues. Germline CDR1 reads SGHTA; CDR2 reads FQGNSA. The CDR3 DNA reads TGTGCCAGCAGCGGAGAGACCCTCACTGAAGCTTTCTTT. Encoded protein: CASSGETLTEAFF.

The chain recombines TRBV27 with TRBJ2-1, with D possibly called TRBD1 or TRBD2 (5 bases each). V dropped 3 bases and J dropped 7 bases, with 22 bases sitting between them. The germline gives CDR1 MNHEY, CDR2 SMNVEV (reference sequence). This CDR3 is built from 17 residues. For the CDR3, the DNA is TGTGCCAGCAGTTTTGTCACGGGCCGCCCAGGGACGAATGAGCAGTTCTTC. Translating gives CASSFVTGRPGTNEQFF.

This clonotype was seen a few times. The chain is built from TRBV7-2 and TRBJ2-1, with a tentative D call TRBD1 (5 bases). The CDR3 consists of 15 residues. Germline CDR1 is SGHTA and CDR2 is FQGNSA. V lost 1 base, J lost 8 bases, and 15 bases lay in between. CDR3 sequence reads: CASSLGQGGYHEQFF. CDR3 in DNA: TGTGCCAGCAGCTTAGGTCAGGGTGGTTACCATGAGCAGTTCTTC.

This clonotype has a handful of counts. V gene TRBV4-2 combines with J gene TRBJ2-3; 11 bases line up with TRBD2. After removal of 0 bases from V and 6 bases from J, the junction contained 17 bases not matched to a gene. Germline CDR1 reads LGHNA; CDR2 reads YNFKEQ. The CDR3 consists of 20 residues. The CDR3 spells CASSQDGWLAGGRLRDTQYF. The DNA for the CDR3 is TGTGCCAGCAGCCAAGATGGATGGCTAGCGGGAGGCAGGCTCCGTGATACGCAGTATTTT.

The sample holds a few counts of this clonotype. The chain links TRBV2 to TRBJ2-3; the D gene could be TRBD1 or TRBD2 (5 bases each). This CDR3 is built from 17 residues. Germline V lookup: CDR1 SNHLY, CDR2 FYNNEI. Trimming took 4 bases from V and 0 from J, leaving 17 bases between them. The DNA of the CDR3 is TGTGCCAGCAGTGGACCCTATGGGGGAGTGAGCACAGATACGCAGTATTTT. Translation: CASSGPYGGVSTDTQYF.

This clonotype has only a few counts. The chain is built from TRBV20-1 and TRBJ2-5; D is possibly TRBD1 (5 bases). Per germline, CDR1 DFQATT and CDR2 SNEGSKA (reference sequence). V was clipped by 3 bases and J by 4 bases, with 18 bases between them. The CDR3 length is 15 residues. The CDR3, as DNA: TGCAGTGCTAGCCCCGCCCGAGTAGACAGAGAGACCCAGTACTTC. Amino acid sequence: CSASPARVDRETQYF.

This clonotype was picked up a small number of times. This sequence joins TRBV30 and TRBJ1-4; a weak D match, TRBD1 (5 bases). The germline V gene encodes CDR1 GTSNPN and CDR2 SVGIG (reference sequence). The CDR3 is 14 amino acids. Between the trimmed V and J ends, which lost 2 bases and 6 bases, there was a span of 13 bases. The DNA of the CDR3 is TGTGCCTGGAGTTTCAGGGCGCTAGATGAAAAACTGTTTTTT. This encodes CAWSFRALDEKLFF.

The DNA of the CDR3 is TGTGCCAGCAGTTACATTCGGACTAGCGGGGGAGCTGAGCAGTTCTTC. As protein: CASSYIRTSGGAEQFF. V and J are TRBV6-5 and TRBJ2-1, with 13 bases lining up with TRBD2. The V gene end was trimmed by 2 bases and the J gene end by 9 bases; junction bases not matched to a gene: 7. CDR1 and CDR2 from the germline V gene are MNHEY and SVGAGI. The CDR3 covers 16 residues.